This TCR beta chain is from a study of T-cell reconstitution after alpha-beta-depleted transplantation in children. Study-wide results and limits: The origin of alpha-beta T cells about two months after transplant was reportedly several hundred expanded graft clones. Recipient T cells and thymic progenitors that survived gave rise to the high TCRbeta diversity observed at day 60 in some patients.

This clonotype was seen a few times. The antigen remains undetermined. From germline, CDR1 is MNHEY and CDR2 SMNVEV (reference sequence). The CDR3 has 13 residues. V lost 6 bases and J lost 6, with 12 bases in between. Using unique molecular identifiers, the investigators prepared the TCRbeta library. TCRdb reprocessed the PCR reads via MiXCR and lists one record per CDR3 protein. The top ten clones hold approximately 30% of a sample with about a million distinct CDR3 sequences, about 26% of them seen once. The clonotype comes from a boy in the first two years of life who had a stem cell transplant for SCID, so the T cells may come from the graft donor. The chain recombines TRBV27 with TRBJ2-1; D might be TRBD2 (6 bases). The sequencing used PBMCs, mostly from graft donor cells, collected 360 days after TCRalphabeta/CD19-depleted stem cell transplant. The CDR3 coding sequence is TGTGCCAGCAGGCGGGGCATTAGCAATGAGCAGTTCTTC. It translates to CASRRGISNEQFF.